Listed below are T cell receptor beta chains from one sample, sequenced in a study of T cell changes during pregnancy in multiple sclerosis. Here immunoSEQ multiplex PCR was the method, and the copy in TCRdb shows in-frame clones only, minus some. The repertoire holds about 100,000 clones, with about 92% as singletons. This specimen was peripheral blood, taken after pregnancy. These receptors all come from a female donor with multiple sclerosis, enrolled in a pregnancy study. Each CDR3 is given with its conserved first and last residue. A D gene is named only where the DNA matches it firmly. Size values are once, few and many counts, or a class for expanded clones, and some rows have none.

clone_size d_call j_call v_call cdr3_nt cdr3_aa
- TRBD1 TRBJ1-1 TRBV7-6 TGTGCCAGCAGCTTAGAAGGGACAGGGGGCGTCACTGAAGCTTTCTTT CASSLEGTGGVTEAFF
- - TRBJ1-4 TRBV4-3 TGCGCCAGCAGCCGGCTGGGGGCGCCGGATGAAAAACTGTTTTTT CASSRLGAPDEKLFF
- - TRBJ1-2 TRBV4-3 TGCGCCAGCAGCCAAGAAGGCGGTTCGCAGAGTGGCTACACCTTC CASSQEGGSQSGYTF
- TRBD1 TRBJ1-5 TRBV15 TGTGCCACCAAACCGGACAGGGGGAATCAGCCCCAGCATTTT CATKPDRGNQPQHF
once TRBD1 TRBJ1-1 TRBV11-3 TGTGCCAGCAGCTTAGGGGGGGACAGGGTTAACACTGAAGCTTTCTTT CASSLGGDRVNTEAFF
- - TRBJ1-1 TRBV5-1 TGCGCCAGCAGCTTCACAACCAACACTGAAGCTTTCTTT CASSFTTNTEAFF
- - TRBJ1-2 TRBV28 TGTGCCAGCAGTTTAGGGAGTAACTATGGCTACACCTTC CASSLGSNYGYTF
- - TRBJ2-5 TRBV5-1 TGCGCCAGCAGTCCCTATCTACCCCCCCAAGAGACCCAGTACTTC CASSPYLPPQETQYF
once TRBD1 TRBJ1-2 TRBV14 TGTGCCAGCAGCCCGGGACAGAGCTATGGCTACACCTTC CASSPGQSYGYTF
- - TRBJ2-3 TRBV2 TGTGCCAGCAGTGATAGAGACTCAACAGATACGCAGTATTTT CASSDRDSTDTQYF